The sequence of this TCR beta chain was determined in a study of tumor and adjacent non-tumor tissue in lung cancer. Study overall: Histology: 11 to 13 adenocarcinoma, a couple of squamous cell carcinoma, 1 small cell lung cancer. Study conclusions and caveats: Patients with more diverse tumor TCRs had worse survival. Top 100 clones took a larger repertoire share in normal lung.

This clonotype was counted a few times. Its antigen is not known. The library came from three nested PCR rounds adapted from ARM-PCR protocols. A single record per CDR3 protein comes from TCRdb applying MiXCR to the multiplex PCR reads. In the table there are 200,000 to 250,000 distinct CDR3 sequences, about 71% of which are singletons. The template was RNA from unsorted bulk tissue. The CDR3 covers 16 residues. The V end was cut by 5 bases, the J end by 0 bases, with 14 bases between. Sequencing used lung tumor tissue. This clonotype originated in a man aged 55 to 70 with non-small cell lung cancer. V usage is TRBV12-3 or TRBV12-4 and J usage is TRBJ2-1, with D possibly being TRBD1 or TRBD2 (5 bases each). The CDR3: CASSPRGPSSYNEQFF. For the CDR3, the DNA is TGTGCCAGCAGTCCCCGGGGCCCAAGCTCCTACAATGAGCAGTTCTTC.